The 12 T cell receptor beta chains below come from one sample, sequenced in a study of post-analysis software for immune sequencing data. Broader study findings: Compared with controls, patients had more of about five TRBV segments, including TRBV5-6, TRBV5-1 and TRBV20-1.

These TCRs are of unknown antigen specificity. Unique-molecular-identifier-tagged TCR beta cDNA libraries were used. TCRdb passed the PCR reads through MiXCR, listing each CDR3 protein once. The sample comprises under 200,000 distinct CDR3 sequences, roughly 28% of which are singletons, and 3% to 3.5% rests with the top ten. The sample consisted of blood. These receptors all come from a girl aged 2-17 years with multiple sclerosis.

This clonotype was counted between two and nine times. The CDR3, as DNA: TGTGCCAGCAGTCTGACAGGGCAAATTTCAACTAATGAAAAACTGTTTTTT. Amino acid sequence: CASSLTGQISTNEKLFF. The chain combines TRBV6-5 with TRBJ1-4, with 7 bases matching TRBD1. V shed 5 bases and J 0 bases; nucleotides not matched to a gene: 9. CDR1 MNHEY and CDR2 SVGAGI come from the germline V gene. The CDR3 runs to 17 residues.

This clonotype has at least ten counts. The rearrangement joins TRBV5-1 to TRBJ2-3; 7 bases align to TRBD2. Germline lookup yields CDR1 SGHRS and CDR2 YFSETQ. The CDR3 spans 15 residues. J was trimmed by 5 bases and V by 4 bases; bases with no gene match: 10. The CDR3 region has the DNA TGCGCCAGCAGCGGGAGCGGGACCGGGGGAGATACGCAGTATTTT. Translation gives CASSGSGTGGDTQYF.

This clonotype was recorded at least ten times. The V call is TRBV6-6, the J call TRBJ2-3; D assignment may be TRBD1 or TRBD2 (5 bases each). The V gene's germline CDR1 is MNHNY and CDR2 SVGAGI (reference sequence). This CDR3 spans 15 amino acids. V gave up 5 bases and J gave up 2 bases, with 14 bases separating them. CDR3 nucleotides: TGTGCCAGCAGTCCGGGGCCTTCCTCCACAGATACGCAGTATTTT. Translating it yields CASSPGPSSTDTQYF.

The chain couples TRBV5-6 to TRBJ2-2; D unclear. The CDR3 sequence is 14 residues long. The germline gives CDR1 SGHDT, CDR2 YYEEEE. V dropped 6 bases and J dropped 1 base, with 10 bases sitting between them. CDR3 sequence: CASTWSWNTGELFF. As DNA, the CDR3 is TGTGCCAGCACCTGGAGTTGGAACACCGGGGAGCTGTTTTTT.

The rearrangement uses TRBV6-6 and TRBJ2-1; TRBD2 matches at 9 bases. Germline CDR1 reads MNHNY; CDR2 reads SVGAGI (reference sequence). This CDR3 spans 16 amino acids. The V gene end was trimmed by 4 bases and the J gene end by 5 bases; junction bases not matched to a gene: 9. CDR3 DNA sequence: TGTGCCAGCAGTTCGCGGACTAGCGAAGGAGACAATGAGCAGTTCTTC. It encodes CASSSRTSEGDNEQFF.

This sequence joins TRBV12-3 or TRBV12-4 and TRBJ2-2; D not resolved. Trimming cost V 6 bases and J 7 bases, with 12 bases left between them. This CDR3 region has 13 residues. This CDR3 reads CASSLLVGGELFF. The CDR3 DNA sequence: TGTGCCAGCAGCCTCCTTGTGGGCGGGGAGCTGTTTTTT.

Comment on this clonotype: A much larger clone sits a single nucleotide away, making a read error possible. CDR3 bases: TGCGGCGTTGGTTCCTACGAGCAGTACTTC. Translating gives CGVGSYEQYF. The chain uses TRBV29-1 and TRBJ2-7; D is unclear. Germline CDR1 and CDR2: SQVTM and ANQGSEA. The CDR3 loop spans 10 amino acids.

On this clonotype: A much larger clone lies one base from this, so it may be a read error. The chain links TRBV4-1 to TRBJ1-2, with D possibly being TRBD1 (6 bases). The germline V gene has CDR1 MGHRA and CDR2 YSYEKL. This CDR3 spans 15 amino acids. The DNA for the CDR3 is TGCGCCAACAGCCAAGTGGGTGGCAGGGGCTATGGCTACACCTTC. This gives the protein CANSQVGGRGYGYTF.

This clonotype was seen many times. This chain links TRBV11-2 with TRBJ2-3, with D perhaps TRBD2 (7 bases). Between the trimmed V and J ends, which lost 3 bases and 6 bases, there was a span of 16 bases. There are 15 residues in the CDR3. The germline gives CDR1 SGHAT, CDR2 FQNNGV. The chain's CDR3 is CASSFKGGVKDTQYF. The CDR3, as DNA: TGTGCCAGCAGCTTCAAGGGGGGGGTAAAGGATACGCAGTATTTT.

V is TRBV12-3 or TRBV12-4 and J is TRBJ2-5, with a weak D call TRBD1 (6 bases). The CDR3 has 14 residues. Trimming cost V 4 bases and J 0 bases, with 9 bases left between them. The chain's CDR3 is CASSSRTDQETQYF. As DNA, the CDR3 is TGTGCCAGCAGTTCACGGACAGACCAAGAGACCCAGTACTTC.

On this clonotype: Being one base from a much bigger clone, this may be a read error. The gene calls are TRBV7-9 and TRBJ2-1; D gene uncertain. Per germline, CDR1 SEHNR and CDR2 FQNEAQ (reference sequence). CDR3 size: 11 residues. V dropped 2 bases and J dropped 12 bases, with 8 bases sitting between them. CDR3 residues: CASSLWSGQFF. Written as DNA, the CDR3 is TGTGCCAGCAGCTTATGGAGTGGGCAGTTCTTC.

This clonotype was counted ten times or more. The chain has TRBV15 and TRBJ1-5, with 9 nucleotides matching TRBD1. The germline CDR1 and CDR2 sequences are LNHNV and YYDKDF (reference sequence). The CDR3 is 16 residues long. V dropped 6 bases and J dropped 5; count of bases not matched to a gene: 11. The CDR3 nucleotides are TGTGCCACCAGTAGAACCGGGACAGGGTTCGATCAGCCCCAGCATTTT. Residues: CATSRTGTGFDQPQHF.